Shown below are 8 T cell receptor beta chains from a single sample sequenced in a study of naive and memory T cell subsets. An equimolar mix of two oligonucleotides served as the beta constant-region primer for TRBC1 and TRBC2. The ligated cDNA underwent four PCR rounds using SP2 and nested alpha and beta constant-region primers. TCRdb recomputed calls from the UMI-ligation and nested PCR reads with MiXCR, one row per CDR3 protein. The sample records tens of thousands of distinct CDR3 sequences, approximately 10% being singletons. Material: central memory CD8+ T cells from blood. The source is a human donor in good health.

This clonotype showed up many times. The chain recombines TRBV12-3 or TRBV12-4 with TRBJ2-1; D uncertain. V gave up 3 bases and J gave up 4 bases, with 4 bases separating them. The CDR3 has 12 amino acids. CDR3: CASSFLYNEQFF. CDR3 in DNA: TGTGCCAGCAGTTTCCTATACAATGAGCAGTTCTTC.

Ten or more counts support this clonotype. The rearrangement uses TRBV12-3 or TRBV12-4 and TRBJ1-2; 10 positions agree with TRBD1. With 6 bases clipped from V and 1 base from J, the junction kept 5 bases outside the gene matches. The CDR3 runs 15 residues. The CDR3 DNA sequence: TGTGCCAGCAGACAGACAGGGGGCTATAACTATGGCTACACCTTC. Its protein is CASRQTGGYNYGYTF.

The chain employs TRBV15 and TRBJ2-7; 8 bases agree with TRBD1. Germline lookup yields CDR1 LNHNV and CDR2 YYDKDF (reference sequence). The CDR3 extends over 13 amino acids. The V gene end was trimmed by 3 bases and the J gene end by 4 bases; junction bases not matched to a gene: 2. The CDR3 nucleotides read TGTGCCACCAGCAGTGGACAGGGATACGAGCAGTACTTC. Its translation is CATSSGQGYEQYF. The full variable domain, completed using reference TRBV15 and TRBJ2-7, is DAMVIQNPRYQVTQFGKPVTLSCSQTLNHNVMYWYQQKSSQAPKLLFHYYDKDFNNEADTPDNFQSRRPNTSFCFLDIRSPGLGDTAMYLCATSSGQGYEQYFGPGTRLTVT.

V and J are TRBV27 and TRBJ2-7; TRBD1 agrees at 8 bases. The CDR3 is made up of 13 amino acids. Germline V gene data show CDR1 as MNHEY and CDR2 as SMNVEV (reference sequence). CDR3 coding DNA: TGTGCCAGCAGTTTCCGTGACAGGGGCCATCTACTTGTC. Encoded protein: CASSFRDRGHLLV.

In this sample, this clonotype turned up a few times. The CDR3 spells CSVRTGPANYGYTF. The CDR3 nucleotides are TGCAGCGTCCGGACAGGGCCAGCTAACTATGGCTACACCTTC. This chain joins TRBV29-1 and TRBJ1-2, with 8 bases matching TRBD1. J lost 0 bases, V lost 6 bases, and 6 bases had no gene match. The CDR3 is made up of 14 amino acids. Germline CDR1 and CDR2: SQVTM and ANQGSEA.

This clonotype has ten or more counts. The CDR3 spells CASSSGLAKYEQYF. CDR3 nucleotides: TGTGCCAGCAGCTCCGGACTAGCGAAGTACGAGCAGTACTTC. The chain combines TRBV7-2 with TRBJ2-7, with TRBD2 matching over 9 bases. Germline assignment: CDR1 SGHTA and CDR2 FQGNSA. Trimming removed 4 bases from V and 4 bases from J; junction bases left unmatched: 5. CDR3 length equals 14 residues.

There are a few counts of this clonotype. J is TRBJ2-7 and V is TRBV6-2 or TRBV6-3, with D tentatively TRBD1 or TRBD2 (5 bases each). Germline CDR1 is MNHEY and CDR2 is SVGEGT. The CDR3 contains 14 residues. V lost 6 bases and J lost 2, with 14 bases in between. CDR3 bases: TGTGCCAGCAGCCCTGGGACGGAGGCCTACGAGCAGTACTTC. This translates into CASSPGTEAYEQYF.

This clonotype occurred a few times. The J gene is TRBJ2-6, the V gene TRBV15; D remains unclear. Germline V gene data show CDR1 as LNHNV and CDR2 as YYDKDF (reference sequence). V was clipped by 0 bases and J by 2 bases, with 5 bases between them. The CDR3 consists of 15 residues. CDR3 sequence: CATSRETAGANVLTF. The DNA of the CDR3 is TGTGCCACCAGCAGAGAAACAGCTGGGGCCAACGTCCTGACTTTC.